This TCR beta chain is drawn from a study of cytomegalovirus exposure and HLA in healthy donors. Study-wide context: Drawn from HLA-typed donors, around 85 million unique TCRs were held in an early data release.

As to this clone: The antigen remains unidentified.

With 60 Vbeta and 13 Jbeta primers, the PCR was carried out. Original processing methods: Later, roughly 86 million unique TCR beta chains were counted in an analysis, and about 12 million of them were shared. The assay was immunoSEQ multiplex PCR, and TCRdb's table has in-frame clones only and misses some. The V and J calls and clone size are taken from that table; D and trimming were inferred from the DNA. This repertoire includes tens of thousands of clones. The study's findings and limits: When analyzed later, the rates of TCR association showed variation by HLA locus, with DRB1 the most and HLA-C the fewest. Follow-up analysis later connected one missense variant in DCLRE1C with trimming of TCR beta V- and J-genes.

V was pared by 1 base and J by 5 bases, with 14 bases between. The CDR3 is 15 amino acids. Germline V lookup: CDR1 SGHVS, CDR2 FNYEAQ. This clonotype originated in a woman in her sixties or seventies in good health and CMV-seronegative. V and J are TRBV7-6 and TRBJ2-5, with a weak D call TRBD2 (6 bases). The sequencing input was PBMCs. CDR3 coding DNA: TGTGCCAGCAGCTTAGGGCGGGGCCCGGCGGAGACCCAGTACTTC. Protein product: CASSLGRGPAETQYF.